This TCR beta chain came from a study of T-cell memory formation after mild COVID-19. Study information: TCR clusters largely stayed donor specific.

This clonotype was seen only a few times. Its target is unknown. Findings and caveats of the study: CD4+ clones that contracted lay mainly in CM and EM; CD8+ ones lay in EMRA. Clones that contracted from day 15 to 85 had balanced CD4/CD8; later expanders were CD4+ biased. Nothing showed for sure that second-wave clones peaking on day 37 were SARS-CoV-2 specific.

Using its own MiXCR run on the 5' RACE reads, TCRdb lists one record per CDR3 protein. This sample has under 300,000 distinct CDR3 sequences, with 16% found just once. The V gene's germline CDR1 is DFQATT and CDR2 SNEGSKA (reference sequence). The J segment lost 2 bases and the V segment lost 4 bases, leaving 2 bases of the junction unmatched. The CDR3 extends over 14 amino acids. This TCR was recovered from a man between 18 and 29 years old who had mild COVID-19 (a few samples of this study predate the infection). Cell type and time point are not known. V is TRBV20-1 and J is TRBJ2-5; 12 positions match TRBD2. Input material: PBMCs or a T cell subset sorted from them (not recorded which). The CDR3: CSAKTSGGQETQYF. The DNA for the CDR3 is TGCAGTGCTAAGACTAGCGGGGGTCAAGAGACCCAGTACTTC.